This T cell receptor beta chain was sequenced for a study of shared clonotypes between healthy human individuals. Study observations and caveats: Naive CD4 clonotype sharing across several donors was 4% to 5%.

Every donor was a Caucasian adult from Nashville, Tennessee. The split of CD4+ cells yielded CD45RA+ naive and CD45RA-negative memory subsets. Sequencing used immunoSEQ multiplex PCR; TCRdb keeps in-frame clones, though not all of them. The data show a few million clones, approximately 93% seen once. Points on this clone: What it binds is unknown.

The germline V gene has CDR1 KGHSH and CDR2 LQKENI. Trimming cost V 4 bases and J 4 bases; bases outside gene matches: 5. The CDR3 spans 14 residues. The sequence was obtained from a man between 18 and 35 years old in good health. Some clones in this sample may be carry-over from other donors' samples. The rearrangement joins TRBV18 to TRBJ1-2; 8 bases line up with TRBD1. Sample: naive CD4+ T cells from PBMCs. Subset indicated: CD45RA+ positively selected. In DNA, the CDR3 is TGTGCCAGCTCACGGGGGACAGGTGGCTATGGCTACACCTTC. Translation: CASSRGTGGYGYTF. The full variable domain, completed using reference TRBV18 and TRBJ1-2, is NAGVMQNPRHLVRRRGQEARLRCSPMKGHSHVYWYRQLPEEGLKFMVYLQKENIIDESGMPKERFSAEFPKEGPSILRIQQVVRGDSAAYFCASSRGTGGYGYTFGSGTRLTVV.